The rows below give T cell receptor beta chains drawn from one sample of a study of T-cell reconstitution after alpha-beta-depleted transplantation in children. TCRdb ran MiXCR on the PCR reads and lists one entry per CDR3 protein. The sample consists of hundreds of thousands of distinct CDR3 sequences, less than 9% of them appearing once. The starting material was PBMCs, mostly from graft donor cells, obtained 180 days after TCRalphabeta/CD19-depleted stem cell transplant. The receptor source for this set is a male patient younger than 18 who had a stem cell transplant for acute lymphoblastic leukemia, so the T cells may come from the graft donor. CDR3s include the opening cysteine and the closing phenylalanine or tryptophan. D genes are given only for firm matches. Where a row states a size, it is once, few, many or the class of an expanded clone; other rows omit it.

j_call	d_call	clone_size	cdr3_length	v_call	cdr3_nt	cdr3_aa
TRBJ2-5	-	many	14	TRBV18	TGTGCCAGCTCTGCGAAGAGCACCGGAGAGACCCAGTACTTC	CASSAKSTGETQYF
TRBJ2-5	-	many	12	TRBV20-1	TGCAGTGCTATAGGGGATACGGAGACCCAGTACTTC	CSAIGDTETQYF
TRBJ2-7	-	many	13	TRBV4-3	TGCGCCAGCAGCTTAAGTATAACCTACGAGCAGTACTTC	CASSLSITYEQYF
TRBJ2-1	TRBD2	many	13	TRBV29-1	TGCAGCGTCCGTGGCGGGAGGGCCCATGAGCAGTTCTTC	CSVRGGRAHEQFF
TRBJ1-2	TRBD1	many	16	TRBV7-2	TGTGCCAGCAGCTTACCGTGGACAGGGGGAAACTATGGCTACACCTTC	CASSLPWTGGNYGYTF
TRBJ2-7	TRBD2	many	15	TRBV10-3	TGTGCCATCAGCAGGACTAGCGGGGGACTCGACGAGCAGTACTTC	CAISRTSGGLDEQYF
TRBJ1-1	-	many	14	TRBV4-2	TGTGCCAGCAGCCAAGACCGGAGGAACACTGAAGCTTTCTTT	CASSQDRRNTEAFF
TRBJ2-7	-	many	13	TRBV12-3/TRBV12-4	TGTGCCAGCAGTTTAGGTACAGGGTACGAGCAGTACTTC	CASSLGTGYEQYF
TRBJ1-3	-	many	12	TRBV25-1	TGTGCCAGCAGTGAAAAAAGTGACACCATATATTTT	CASSEKSDTIYF
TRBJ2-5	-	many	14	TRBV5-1	TGCGCCAGCAGCCCCGGACACGGCCAAGAGACCCAGTACTTC	CASSPGHGQETQYF
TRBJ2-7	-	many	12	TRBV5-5	TGTGCCAGCAGCTTATACGTATACGAGCAGTACTTC	CASSLYVYEQYF
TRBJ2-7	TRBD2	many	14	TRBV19	TGTGCCAGTAGTATAGGGGAGGGCTCCTACGAGCAGTACTTC	CASSIGEGSYEQYF
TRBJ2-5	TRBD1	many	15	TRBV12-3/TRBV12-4	TGTGCCAGCAGCGGGACAGGGGGGTACCAAGAGACCCAGTACTTC	CASSGTGGYQETQYF
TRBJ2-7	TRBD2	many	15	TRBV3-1	TGTGCCAGCACCCAAGGACTAGCGGGCCCTTACGAGCAGTACTTC	CASTQGLAGPYEQYF
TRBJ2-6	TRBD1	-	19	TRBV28	TGTGCCAGCAGCCCGCCTCGGACAGGGGGCTCCTCTGGGGCCAACGTCCTGACTTTC	CASSPPRTGGSSGANVLTF
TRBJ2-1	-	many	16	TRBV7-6	TGTGCCAGCAGCTTACGGACTTCTAGCTCCTACAATGAGCAGTTCTTC	CASSLRTSSSYNEQFF
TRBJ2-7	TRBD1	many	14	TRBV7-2	TGTGCCAGCAGCCCCACAGACAGGGGCTACGAGCAGTACTTC	CASSPTDRGYEQYF
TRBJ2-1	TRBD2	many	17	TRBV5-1	TGCGCCAGCAGCCCCCCGGGACTAGCGGGAGGGCCCAATGAGCAGTTCTTC	CASSPPGLAGGPNEQFF
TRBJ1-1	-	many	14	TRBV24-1	TGTGCCACCAGTGACCGGGGTAGAGACACTGAAGCTTTCTTT	CATSDRGRDTEAFF
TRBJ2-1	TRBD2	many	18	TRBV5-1	TGCGCCAGCAGCGCTCGGGACTCACTAGCGGGAAAGAACAATGAGCAGTTCTTC	CASSARDSLAGKNNEQFF
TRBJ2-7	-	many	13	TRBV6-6	TGTGCCAGCAGGGGAGGTGGAGGAGGGGATCCGTACTTC	CASRGGGGGDPYF
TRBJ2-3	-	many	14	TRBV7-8	TGTGCCAGCAGCACGGACGGCCCTGGTGATACGCAGTATTTT	CASSTDGPGDTQYF
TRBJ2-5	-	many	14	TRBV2	TGTGCCAGCGGGCGGCCAGGGAGCCAAGAGACCCAGTACTTC	CASGRPGSQETQYF
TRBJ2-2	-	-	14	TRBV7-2	TGTGCCAGCAGCCGTGACCCACTCGCCGGGGAGCTGTTTTTT	CASSRDPLAGELFF
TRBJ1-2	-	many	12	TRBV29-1	TGCAGCGCCCGGGGGGACCAACCCGGCTACACCTTC	CSARGDQPGYTF
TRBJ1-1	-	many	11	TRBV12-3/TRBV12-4	TGTGCCAGCAGTTCCGACAGGCTAGGTCGGTGG	CASSSDRLGRW
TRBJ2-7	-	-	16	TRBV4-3	TGCGCCAGCAGCCAAGGAGTGGAACAGGGCCCCTACGAGCAGTACTTC	CASSQGVEQGPYEQYF
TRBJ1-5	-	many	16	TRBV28	TGTGCCAGCAGAGAAAAAGGACCCACATGGGGCCAGCCCCAGCATTTT	CASREKGPTWGQPQHF
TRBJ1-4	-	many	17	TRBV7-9	TGTGCCAGCAGCTTAGAAGCAGGGCGCACAACTAATGAAAAACTGTTTTTT	CASSLEAGRTTNEKLFF
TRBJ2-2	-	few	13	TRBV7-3	TGTGCCAGCCTATCCGGGGGCGGCGGGGAGCTGTTTTTT	CASLSGGGGELFF
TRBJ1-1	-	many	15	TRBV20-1	TGCAGTGCCCCTCCCCCCACACGGGTATCGGCTGAAGCTTTCTTT	CSAPPPTRVSAEAFF
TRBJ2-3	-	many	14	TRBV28	TGTGCCAGCAGGCTTTGGGGGGAGAGGGATACGCAGTATTTT	CASRLWGERDTQYF
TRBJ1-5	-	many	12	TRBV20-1	TGCAGTGCTACCCCTATGGTGGGTCCCCAGCATTTT	CSATPMVGPQHF
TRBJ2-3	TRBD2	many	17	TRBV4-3	TGCGCCAGCAGCCAAGAGGGACTAGCACCTAGCACAGATACGCAGTATTTT	CASSQEGLAPSTDTQYF
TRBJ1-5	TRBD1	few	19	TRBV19	TGTGCCAGTAGGAAATTTGGGGACAGGGGCCATTATAGCAATCAGCCCCAGCATTTT	CASRKFGDRGHYSNQPQHF
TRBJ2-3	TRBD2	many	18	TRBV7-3	TGTGCCAGCAGCTTAACTAGCGGGTCTTGGCAAAACACAGATACGCAGTATTTT	CASSLTSGSWQNTDTQYF
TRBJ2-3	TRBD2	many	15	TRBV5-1	TGCGCCAGCAGCAACCGGGGACTAGTAGCAGATACGCAGTATTTT	CASSNRGLVADTQYF
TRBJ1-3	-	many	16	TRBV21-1	TGTGCCAGCAGCAAAGGGGACAGGCCCCCCGGAAACACCATATATTTT	CASSKGDRPPGNTIYF
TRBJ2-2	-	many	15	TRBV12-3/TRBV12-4	TGTGCCAGCAGTTTACTAGCAGTGGGCACCGGGGAGCTGTTTTTT	CASSLLAVGTGELFF
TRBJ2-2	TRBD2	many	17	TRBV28	TGTGCCAGCAGTCCCCGGAGACTAGCGGCGAACACCGGGGAGCTGTTTTTT	CASSPRRLAANTGELFF
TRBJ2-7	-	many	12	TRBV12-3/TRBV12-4	TGTGCCAGCGCTTATCCGGGGAAGGAGCAGTACTTC	CASAYPGKEQYF
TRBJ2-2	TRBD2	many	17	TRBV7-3	TGTGCCAGCAGCTTAGTACCTCTAGCGGGAAACACCGGGGAGCTGTTTTTT	CASSLVPLAGNTGELFF
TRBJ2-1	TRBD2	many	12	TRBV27	TGTGCCAGCCTGAGCGGGAACAATGAGCAGTTCTTC	CASLSGNNEQFF
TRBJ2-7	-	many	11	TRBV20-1	TGCAGTGCTAGATTGGTTTACGAGCAGTACTTC	CSARLVYEQYF
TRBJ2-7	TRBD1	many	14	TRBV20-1	TGCAGTGCCCCGGGACAGCTCGGGCACTACGAGCAGTACTTC	CSAPGQLGHYEQYF
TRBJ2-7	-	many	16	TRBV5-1	TGCGCCAGCAGCTGGGGGATAGGGGAGCTCTCCTACGAGCAGTACTTC	CASSWGIGELSYEQYF
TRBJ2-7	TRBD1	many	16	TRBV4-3	TGCGCCAGCAGCCAAGGGCTAGGACAGGGATCCTACGAGCAGTACTTC	CASSQGLGQGSYEQYF
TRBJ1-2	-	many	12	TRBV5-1	TGCGCCAGCAGCCCGGGGGTGTCTGGCTACACCTTC	CASSPGVSGYTF
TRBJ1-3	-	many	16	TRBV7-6	TGTGCCAGCAGCCCGCAGGACTTAGTCTCTGGAAACACCATATATTTT	CASSPQDLVSGNTIYF
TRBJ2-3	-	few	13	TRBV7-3	TGTGCCAGCAGCTTAGGTCGGTCGTCGGCGCAGTATTTT	CASSLGRSSAQYF